The clone carrying this T cell receptor beta chain was seen many times. The TCR library protocol was used to attach unique molecular identifiers. These identifiers were attached to individual cDNA molecules. MiXCR, applied by TCRdb to the 5' RACE reads, yields one record per CDR3 protein. Of 68,000 or so distinct CDR3 sequences in the sample, more than 10% were seen once. The CDR3 has 14 amino acids. V dropped 2 bases and J dropped 7 bases, with 14 bases sitting between them. From germline, CDR1 is SGHRS and CDR2 YFSETQ. The data originate from a study of early T cells in non-severe SARS-CoV-2 infection. Study-wide context: Sequenced material consisted of bulk RNA (from unsorted whole blood), and chains were unpaired.

The TCR was taken from an adult who was a healthcare worker with PCR-confirmed SARS-CoV-2 infection or an uninfected control (not recorded which). Sequenced: whole blood. V and J are TRBV5-1 and TRBJ2-3, with D hard to call. The CDR3 sequence is CASSFENPTNTQYF. CDR3 in DNA: TGCGCCAGCAGCTTTGAAAATCCGACAAATACGCAGTATTTT. Drawing the rest from reference TRBV5-1 and TRBJ2-3, the complete variable domain is KAGVTQTPRYLIKTRGQQVTLSCSPISGHRSVSWYQQTPGQGLQFLFEYFSETQRNKGNFPGRFSGRQFSNSRSEMNVSTLELGDSALYLCASSFENPTNTQYFGPGTRLTVL.